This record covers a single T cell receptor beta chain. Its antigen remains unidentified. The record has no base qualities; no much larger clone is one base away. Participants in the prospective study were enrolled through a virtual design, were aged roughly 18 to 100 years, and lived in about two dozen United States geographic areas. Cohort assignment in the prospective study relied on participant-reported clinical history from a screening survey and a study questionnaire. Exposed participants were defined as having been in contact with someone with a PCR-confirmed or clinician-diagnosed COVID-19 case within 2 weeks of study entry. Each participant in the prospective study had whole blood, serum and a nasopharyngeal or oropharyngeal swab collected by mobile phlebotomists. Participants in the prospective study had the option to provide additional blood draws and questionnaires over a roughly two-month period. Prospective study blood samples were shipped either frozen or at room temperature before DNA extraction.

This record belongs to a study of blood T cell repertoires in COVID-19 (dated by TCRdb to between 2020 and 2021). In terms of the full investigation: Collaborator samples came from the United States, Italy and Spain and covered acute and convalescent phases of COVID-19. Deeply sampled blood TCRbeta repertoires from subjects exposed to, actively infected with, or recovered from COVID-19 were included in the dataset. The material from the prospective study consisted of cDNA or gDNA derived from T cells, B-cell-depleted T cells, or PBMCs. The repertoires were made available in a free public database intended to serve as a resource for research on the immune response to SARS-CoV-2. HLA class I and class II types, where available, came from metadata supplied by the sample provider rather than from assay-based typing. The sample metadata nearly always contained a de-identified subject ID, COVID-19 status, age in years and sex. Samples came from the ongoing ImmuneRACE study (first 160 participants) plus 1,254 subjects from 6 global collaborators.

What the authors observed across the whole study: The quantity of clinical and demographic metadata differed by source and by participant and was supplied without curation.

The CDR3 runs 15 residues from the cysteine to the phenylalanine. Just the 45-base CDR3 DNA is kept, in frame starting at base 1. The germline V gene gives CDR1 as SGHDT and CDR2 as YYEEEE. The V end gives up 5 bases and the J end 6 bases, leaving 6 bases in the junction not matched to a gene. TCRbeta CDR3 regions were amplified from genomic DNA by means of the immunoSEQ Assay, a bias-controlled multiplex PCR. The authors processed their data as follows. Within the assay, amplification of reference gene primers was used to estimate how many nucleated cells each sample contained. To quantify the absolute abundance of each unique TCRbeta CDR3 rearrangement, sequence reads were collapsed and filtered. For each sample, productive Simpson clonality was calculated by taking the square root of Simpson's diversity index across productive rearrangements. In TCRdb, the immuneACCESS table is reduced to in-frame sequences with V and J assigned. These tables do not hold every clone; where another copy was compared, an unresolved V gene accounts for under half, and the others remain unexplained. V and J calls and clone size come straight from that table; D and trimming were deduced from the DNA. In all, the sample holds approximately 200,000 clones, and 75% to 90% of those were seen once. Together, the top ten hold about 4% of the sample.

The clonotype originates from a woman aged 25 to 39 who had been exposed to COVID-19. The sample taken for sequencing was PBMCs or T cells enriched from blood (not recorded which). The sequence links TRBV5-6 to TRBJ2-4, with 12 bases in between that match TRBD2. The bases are TGTGCCAGCAGTACTAGCGGGGGGACATTAAACATTCAGTACTTC. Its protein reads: CASSTSGGTLNIQYF.